Each of the 23 T cell receptor beta chains below was sequenced from the same sample in a study of T cell responses to AZD1222 COVID-19 vaccine. TCRdb's table, derived via immunoSEQ multiplex PCR, lists solely in-frame clones and lacks some. The sample gives 150,000 to 200,000 clones, approximately 91% of which show up once; roughly 1.3% is in the top ten. The source was peripheral blood, collected 28 days after the second AZD1222 dose. The receptor set was obtained from an adult who received the AZD1222 COVID-19 vaccine.

The V and J genes are TRBV5-1 and TRBJ2-7; 9 bases line up with TRBD1. This CDR3 has 16 amino acids. The germline gives CDR1 SGHRS, CDR2 YFSETQ. Trimming took 5 bases from V and 1 from J; bases not matched to a gene: 10. The CDR3 region has the DNA TGCGCCAGCAGTTTTACACCGGGACAGGGTTCCTACGAGCAGTACTTC. Amino acid sequence: CASSFTPGQGSYEQYF.

J is TRBJ2-5 and V is TRBV12-5; 7 bases fit TRBD2. The V segment lost 6 bases and the J segment 7 bases; nucleotides outside the gene matches: 5. The CDR3 length is 12 residues. Germline V gene data show CDR1 as LGHNT and CDR2 as FRNRAP. The CDR3 DNA reads TGTGCTAGTGGCCATGGGGGGGGGACCCAGTACTTC. Translated, it gives CASGHGGGTQYF.

The rearrangement joins TRBV9 to TRBJ1-4; D is possibly TRBD1 (6 bases). CDR1 SGDLS and CDR2 YYNGEE come from the germline V gene. This CDR3 contains 18 residues. The germline V and J ends were trimmed by 4 bases and 0 bases, with 19 bases remaining between them. For the CDR3, the DNA is TGTGCCAGCAGCCCGACGACGGGACACTTGACAACTAATGAAAAACTGTTTTTT. This translates into CASSPTTGHLTTNEKLFF.

V and J are TRBV11-2 and TRBJ2-1; 7 bases line up with TRBD2. Germline values: CDR1 SGHAT, CDR2 FQNNGV. CDR3 size: 14 residues. The V segment lost 1 base and the J segment 4 bases; nucleotides outside the gene matches: 1. This chain's CDR3 is CASSLAGGYNEQFF. The DNA for the CDR3 is TGTGCCAGCAGCTTAGCGGGAGGATACAATGAGCAGTTCTTC.

The V and J genes are TRBV10-3 and TRBJ2-7, with D unclear. CDR3 length: 14 residues. The germline V gene encodes CDR1 ENHRY and CDR2 SYGVKD. The V and J ends lost 0 bases and 1 base respectively, with 7 bases between them. The CDR3 sequence is CAISESLESYEQYF. Written as DNA, the CDR3 is TGTGCCATCAGTGAGTCGTTGGAATCCTACGAGCAGTACTTC.

The chain has TRBV11-2 and TRBJ1-3; D remains unclear. CDR3 length: 16 residues. Germline-derived CDR1 and CDR2 are SGHAT and FQNNGV. The ends were cut back, 2 bases at V and 0 bases at J, with 11 bases in the middle. The CDR3: CASSLLIQSSGNTIYF. DNA of the CDR3: TGTGCCAGCAGCTTATTAATACAGAGCTCTGGAAACACCATATATTTT.

This chain joins TRBV7-8 and TRBJ1-2; TRBD1 agrees at 9 bases. The germline V gene encodes CDR1 SGHVS and CDR2 FQNEAQ. With V trimmed by 3 bases and J by 5 bases, 7 bases remained unmatched. CDR3 length: 15 residues. The CDR3 loop is CASSFSTGGGYGYTF. The DNA of the CDR3 is TGTGCCAGCAGCTTCAGTACAGGGGGCGGATATGGCTACACCTTC.

V usage is TRBV5-1 and J usage is TRBJ2-1; D is undetermined. This CDR3 is built from 12 residues. Germline V gene lookup returns CDR1 SGHRS and CDR2 YFSETQ. Between the trimmed V and J ends, which lost 0 bases and 5 bases, there was a span of 3 bases. CDR3 coding DNA: TGCGCCAGCAGCTTGGACAACAATGAGCAGTTCTTC. Translation: CASSLDNNEQFF.

This rearrangement joins TRBV10-3 to TRBJ2-1, with D perhaps matching TRBD2 (6 bases). Between the trimmed V and J ends, which lost 7 bases and 2 bases, there was a span of 12 bases. Germline V gives CDR1 ENHRY, CDR2 SYGVKD. The CDR3 runs to 14 residues. The CDR3 sequence: CAIIGGTTYNEQFF. CDR3 in DNA: TGTGCCATCATTGGGGGGACCACCTACAATGAGCAGTTCTTC.

The J gene is TRBJ2-7, the V gene TRBV20-1, with 8 nucleotides matching TRBD1. The V and J ends lost 5 bases and 7 bases, in that order; junction bases with no gene match: 4. This CDR3 comprises 11 residues. Germline CDR1 and CDR2: DFQATT and SNEGSKA (reference sequence). CDR3 region: CSAQQGVEQYF. The CDR3 DNA reads as TGCAGTGCTCAACAGGGGGTTGAGCAGTACTTC.

This clone was seen once. The chain joins TRBV3-1 (or the pseudogene TRBV3-2) to TRBJ2-2, with a weak D call TRBD1 (5 bases). V lost 1 base and J lost 5, with 8 bases in between. Looked up from germline, CDR1 is LGHDT and CDR2 is YNNKEL (reference sequence). There are 14 residues in the CDR3. The CDR3 DNA sequence: TGTGCCAGCAGCCAAGTTTCAGGGACCGGGGAGCTGTTTTTT. Translation: CASSQVSGTGELFF.

The V gene is TRBV5-1, the J gene TRBJ1-1; D remains unclear. The CDR3 covers 16 residues. The V end lost 1 base, the J end lost 6 bases, and 19 bases lay between the germline ends. Germline V gene sequence: CDR1 SGHRS, CDR2 YFSETQ. CDR3 region: CASSLRRTRAVAEAFF. DNA of the CDR3: TGCGCCAGCAGCTTGCGGCGCACTAGAGCCGTCGCTGAAGCTTTCTTT.

The V call is TRBV6-6, the J call TRBJ1-6; TRBD1 aligns across 9 bases. Germline CDR1 and CDR2: MNHNY and SVGAGI (reference sequence). The CDR3 totals 15 residues. V shed 5 bases, J shed 9 bases, and the junction held 8 bases outside the gene matches. The CDR3 DNA reads as TGTGCCAGCAGTCACCCCGGACAGGGGACTTCACCCCTCCACTTT. Translating gives CASSHPGQGTSPLHF.

This clone has only one observation. CDR3 sequence: CSSLGLAGFRDNEQFF. The CDR3 DNA reads as TGCAGCTCTTTGGGACTAGCGGGATTTCGGGACAATGAGCAGTTCTTC. The chain combines TRBV29-1 with TRBJ2-1, with 13 bases identical to TRBD2. V lost 8 bases, J lost 5 bases, and 12 bases stayed unmatched. Germline-derived CDR1 and CDR2 are SQVTM and ANQGSEA. The CDR3 length is 16 residues.

This chain connects TRBV6-5 to TRBJ1-1; D unclear. V lost 4 bases and J lost 7, with 19 bases in between. This CDR3 is built from 15 residues. Germline loops: CDR1 MNHEY, CDR2 SVGAGI. CDR3 residues: CASSLNRAVTYEAFF. The DNA of the CDR3 is TGTGCCAGCAGTTTAAATCGGGCAGTGACCTATGAAGCTTTCTTT.

The gene calls are TRBV5-1 and TRBJ1-1; D not certain. V lost 2 bases and J 5 bases, leaving 16 bases between the germline ends. The CDR3 covers 15 residues. Germline V gene data show CDR1 as SGHRS and CDR2 as YFSETQ. CDR3 DNA: TGCGCCAGCAGCTTAAGTCCAGATGGAGGAACTGAAGCTTTCTTT. It translates to CASSLSPDGGTEAFF.

The J gene is TRBJ2-1, the V gene TRBV18; D unclear. V was clipped by 4 bases and J by 7 bases, with 11 bases between them. The CDR3 has 13 residues. CDR1 is KGHSH, CDR2 LQKENI, per germline. The CDR3 protein is CASSRDSRNEQFF. As DNA, the CDR3 is TGTGCCAGCTCACGCGATAGCAGAAATGAGCAGTTCTTC.

The chain carries TRBV19 and TRBJ2-2, with a weak D call TRBD1 (8 bases). The length of the CDR3 is 18 residues. Germline V gene sequence: CDR1 LNHDA, CDR2 SQIVND (reference sequence). Trimming took 3 bases from V and 1 from J, leaving 18 bases between them. CDR3: CASSIGNGGTGNTGELFF. CDR3 sequence (DNA): TGTGCCAGTAGTATTGGGAACGGGGGGACAGGGAACACCGGGGAGCTGTTTTTT.

The rearrangement joins TRBV6-5 to TRBJ2-3; TRBD1 might be the D (6 bases). This CDR3 has 14 amino acids. Deletions cut 6 bases from V and 5 bases from J, with 15 bases between. The germline V gene has CDR1 MNHEY and CDR2 SVGAGI. The chain's CDR3 is CASSGPPGVDTQYF. The CDR3, as DNA: TGTGCCAGCAGCGGACCCCCAGGGGTAGATACGCAGTATTTT.

V and J are TRBV7-3 and TRBJ2-2; 9 bases align to TRBD2. The junction had 9 bases not matched to a gene; V was cut back by 4 bases and J by 0 bases. Germline CDR1 is SGHTA and CDR2 is FQGTGA. This CDR3 region has 18 residues. The CDR3 region is CASSSRPTSGANTGELFF. The CDR3 nucleotides read TGTGCCAGCAGCTCTCGGCCGACTAGCGGAGCGAACACCGGGGAGCTGTTTTTT.

The J gene is TRBJ2-3, the V gene TRBV7-3; 11 bases match TRBD2. V trimming: 4 bases; J trimming: 5 bases; junction bases outside the gene matches: 5. This CDR3 contains 15 residues. Germline values: CDR1 SGHTA, CDR2 FQGTGA. The CDR3 bases are TGTGCCAGCAGCTATAGCGGGAGGGCGGGAGATACGCAGTATTTT. Amino acid sequence: CASSYSGRAGDTQYF. The variable domain in full, with the rest retrieved from reference TRBV7-3 and TRBJ2-3, is GAGVSQTPSNKVTEKGKYVELRCDPISGHTALYWYRQSLGQGPEFLIYFQGTGAADDSGLPNDRFFAVRPEGSVSTLKIQRTERGDSAVYLCASSYSGRAGDTQYFGPGTRLTVL.

The chain recombines TRBV25-1 with TRBJ1-1; 7 bases are shared with TRBD1. The CDR3 is 16 residues long. Per germline, CDR1 MGHDK and CDR2 SYGVNS. V was clipped by 4 bases and J by 4 bases; unmatched bases: 12. The CDR3 nucleotides read TGTGCCAGCAGTGGCCTCGACAGGGACCAGGGCACTGAAGCTTTCTTT. Protein: CASSGLDRDQGTEAFF.

J is TRBJ1-1 and V is TRBV5-6, with no clear D. The length of the CDR3 is 16 residues. V was trimmed by 3 bases and J by 2 bases, leaving 17 bases between them. CDR1 and CDR2 (germline): SGHDT, YYEEEE. CDR3 in DNA: TGTGCCAGCAGCTGGGCGGGTCGGGGTCTTAACACTGAAGCTTTCTTT. It yields the protein CASSWAGRGLNTEAFF.